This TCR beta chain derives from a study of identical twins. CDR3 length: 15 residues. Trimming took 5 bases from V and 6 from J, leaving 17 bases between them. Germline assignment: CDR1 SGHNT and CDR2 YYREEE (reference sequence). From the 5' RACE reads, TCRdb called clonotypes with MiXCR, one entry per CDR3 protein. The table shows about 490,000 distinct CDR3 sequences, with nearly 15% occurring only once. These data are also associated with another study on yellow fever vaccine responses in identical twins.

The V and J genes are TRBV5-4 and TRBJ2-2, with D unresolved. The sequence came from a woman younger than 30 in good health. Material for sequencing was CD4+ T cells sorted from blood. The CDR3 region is CASSLGRSVPGELFF. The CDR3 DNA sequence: TGTGCCAGCAGTCTGGGTAGGAGCGTACCCGGGGAGCTGTTTTTT. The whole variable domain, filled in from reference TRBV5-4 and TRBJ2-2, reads ETGVTQSPTHLIKTRGQQVTLRCSSQSGHNTVSWYQQALGQGPQFIFQYYREEENGRGNFPPRFSGLQFPNYSSELNVNALELDDSALYLCASSLGRSVPGELFFGEGSRLTVL.